This T cell receptor delta chain was sequenced in a study of gamma-delta T cells after stem cell transplantation. Germline CDR1 GEAIGNYY, CDR2 EKD. J lost 0 bases, V lost 0 bases, and 27 bases had no gene match. This CDR3 is built from 25 residues. TCRdb redid clone calling on the RT-PCR reads using CATT. The table includes around 2,500 delta-chain clones, approximately 3% detected once. Notes on this clone: Only one base separates this from a far larger clonotype, so it likely reflects a read error.

This clonotype originated in a human donor. It is not recorded whose cells these are; they may come from a transplant donor. The chain carries TRDV2 and TRDJ1; 13 positions agree with TRDD3. Sample: gamma-delta T cells. CDR3 coding DNA: TGTGCCTGTGACACCTTACCTACGCTCGAACTGGGGGATACGGGCGAGGGGGTGTACACCGATAAACTCATCTTT. This encodes CACDTLPTLELGDTGEGVYTDKLIF.